This passage covers 22 T cell receptor beta chains from one sample sequenced in a study of OX40 agonist ivuxolimab in advanced cancers. The table came from immunoSEQ multiplex PCR; TCRdb's copy has only in-frame clones and leaves some out. Among 20,000 to 30,000 clones listed, roughly 75% were seen once. The material was CD4+ or CD8+ T cells sorted from blood, obtained in a trial of the OX40 agonist ivuxolimab. These receptors were collected from an adult with an advanced solid tumor such as melanoma, head and neck, liver or kidney cancer.

The chain is built from TRBV5-5 and TRBJ2-5; TRBD2 aligns across 7 bases. V was pared by 4 bases and J by 2 bases, with 5 bases of the junction left unmatched. The CDR3 sequence is 14 residues long. Germline values: CDR1 SGHKS, CDR2 YYEKEE (reference sequence). Written as DNA, the CDR3 is TGTGCCAGCAGCGCGGGGGTGCTACAAGAGACCCAGTACTTC. It yields the protein CASSAGVLQETQYF.

The J gene is TRBJ2-7, the V gene TRBV6-5, with a possible D match to TRBD2 (5 bases). Trimming left V 0 bases short and J 0 bases short, with 12 bases between. Germline CDR1 MNHEY, CDR2 SVGAGI. The CDR3 runs 16 residues. The CDR3 reads CASSYSRGHSSYEQYF. The CDR3 bases are TGTGCCAGCAGTTACTCGAGAGGGCACAGCTCCTACGAGCAGTACTTC.

This clone was seen just once. The rearrangement links TRBV6-1 to TRBJ2-7; D is unclear. Germline assignment: CDR1 MNHNS and CDR2 SASEGT. This CDR3 has 10 amino acids. Trimming removed 6 bases from V and 7 bases from J, with 7 bases in between. CDR3 nucleotide sequence: TGTGCCAGCAGGAGGTATGAGCAGTACTTC. As protein: CASRRYEQYF.

The J gene is TRBJ2-5, the V gene TRBV25-1, with 8 nucleotides matching TRBD2. In germline, CDR1 is MGHDK, CDR2 SYGVNS. The CDR3 consists of 15 residues. J was trimmed by 4 bases and V by 5 bases; bases with no gene match: 9. CDR3 nucleotides: TGTGCCAGCAGTAGCGGGAGCAGTATGATAGAGACCCAGTACTTC. Encoded protein: CASSSGSSMIETQYF.

This rearrangement joins TRBV4-2 to TRBJ2-1; 8 bases agree with TRBD2. V lost 3 bases, J lost 5 bases, and 15 bases stayed unmatched. Per germline, CDR1 LGHNA and CDR2 YNFKEQ. This CDR3 is built from 18 residues. CDR3 loop: CASSQATRGEAGDNEQFF. DNA for the CDR3: TGTGCCAGCAGCCAGGCTACTCGGGGGGAAGCGGGGGACAATGAGCAGTTCTTC.

This clone was detected only once. The rearrangement links TRBV28 to TRBJ1-3, with unresolved D. Germline loops: CDR1 MDHEN, CDR2 SYDVKM. The CDR3 contains 14 residues. Trimming left V 2 bases short and J 0 bases short, with 5 bases between. Here the CDR3 reads CASSLSYSGNTIYF. CDR3 DNA: TGTGCCAGCAGTTTAAGCTACTCTGGAAACACCATATATTTT.

V and J are TRBV28 and TRBJ1-4; D unclear. The CDR3 loop spans 15 amino acids. Germline CDR1 is MDHEN and CDR2 is SYDVKM. Trimming took off 6 bases at V and 3 bases at J, with 14 bases between the two ends. The CDR3 loop reads CASRTHGAANEKLFF. CDR3 nucleotides: TGTGCCAGCAGAACTCACGGCGCCGCTAATGAAAAACTGTTTTTT.

The rearrangement joins TRBV28 to TRBJ2-5; TRBD1 aligns across 7 bases. The CDR3 loop spans 16 amino acids. V trimming: 5 bases; J trimming: 4 bases; junction bases outside the gene matches: 13. CDR1 and CDR2 (germline): MDHEN, SYDVKM. CDR3 amino acids: CASSPGDSAEAETQYF. The CDR3 region has the DNA TGTGCCAGCAGTCCTGGGGACAGTGCCGAAGCAGAGACCCAGTACTTC.

The J gene is TRBJ2-3, the V gene TRBV10-3; 8 nucleotides align to TRBD1. Germline CDR1 reads ENHRY; CDR2 reads SYGVKD. The CDR3 is 14 amino acids. After removal of 6 bases from V and 4 bases from J, the junction contained 6 bases not matched to a gene. CDR3 loop: CAISGQGGADTQYF. The CDR3, as DNA: TGTGCCATCAGCGGACAGGGAGGTGCAGATACGCAGTATTTT.

The gene calls are TRBV19 and TRBJ1-5; 10 bases fit TRBD1. This CDR3 contains 14 residues. Germline CDR1 reads LNHDA; CDR2 reads SQIVND (reference sequence). J was trimmed by 2 bases and V by 5 bases; bases with no gene match: 0. The CDR3 sequence: CASSGTGGNQPQHF. The CDR3 DNA reads as TGTGCCAGTAGTGGGACAGGGGGCAATCAGCCCCAGCATTTT.

The CDR3 spells CATSRVQGNEQFF. CDR3 nucleotides: TGTGCCACCAGCAGAGTACAGGGGAATGAGCAGTTCTTC. The chain joins TRBV15 to TRBJ2-1; 7 nucleotides match TRBD1. The CDR3 has 13 residues. CDR1 and CDR2 (germline): LNHNV, YYDKDF (reference sequence). V shed 1 base, J shed 7 bases, and the junction held 1 base outside the gene matches.

This chain connects TRBV5-4 to TRBJ1-4; unclear D gene. Germline CDR1 reads SGHNT; CDR2 reads YYREEE (reference sequence). CDR3 length: 16 residues. Trimming cost V 4 bases and J 11 bases, with 24 bases left between them. CDR3 in DNA: TGTGCCAGCAGCCCCAATCCGTCATCGCATAGGGAGAAACTGTTTTTT. Protein product: CASSPNPSSHREKLFF.

This chain connects TRBV5-1 to TRBJ2-7; 9 nucleotides agree with TRBD2. The CDR3 has 16 amino acids. The germline CDR1 and CDR2 sequences are SGHRS and YFSETQ. V shed 0 bases, J shed 0 bases, and the junction held 4 bases outside the gene matches. This CDR3 reads CASSLAPSGVSYEQYF. For the CDR3, the DNA is TGCGCCAGCAGCTTGGCTCCTAGCGGGGTCTCCTACGAGCAGTACTTC.

This clone was detected only once. The junction departs from the called germline gene at one end, perhaps through a read error. J is TRBJ2-5 and V is TRBV7-7; TRBD2 agrees at 8 bases. The DNA end favors TRBJ2-7, so the J call may be wrong. The CDR3 extends over 14 amino acids. Per the germline V gene, CDR1 is SSHAT and CDR2 is FNYEAQ (reference sequence). The CDR3 DNA reads as TGTGCTAGCAGCTTAGCGGGAAGCTCCTACGAGCAGTACTTC. This encodes CASSLAGSSYEQYF.

This rearrangement joins TRBV19 to TRBJ1-1; 7 bases map to TRBD1. The J segment lost 9 bases and the V segment lost 3 bases, leaving 1 base of the junction unmatched. Germline CDR1 and CDR2: LNHDA and SQIVND (reference sequence). There are 11 residues in the CDR3. CDR3 coding DNA: TGTGCCAGTAGTATGGGACAGAAAGCTTTCTTT. Encoded protein: CASSMGQKAFF.

The chain joins TRBV19 to TRBJ2-7; possibly TRBD2 for D (5 bases). CDR1 and CDR2 (germline): LNHDA, SQIVND (reference sequence). Trimming removed 9 bases at V and 0 bases at J, with 15 bases between. This CDR3 is built from 14 residues. As DNA, the CDR3 is TGTGCCAGCCAGTCTGGAGGAAGCTCCTACGAGCAGTACTTC. Translated: CASQSGGSSYEQYF.

V gene TRBV7-3 combines with J gene TRBJ2-1; tentatively, D is TRBD1 (12 bases). V gave up 1 base and J gave up 8 bases, with 27 bases separating them. CDR1 is SGHTA and CDR2 is FQGTGA in the germline V gene. This CDR3 region has 19 residues. The DNA for the CDR3 is TGTGCCAGCAGCTTAAGGGACAGGGGGCATAGCGGGAGGGGTGATGAGCAGTTCTTC. It specifies CASSLRDRGHSGRGDEQFF.

The chain links TRBV28 to TRBJ1-2; D is undetermined. The CDR3 loop spans 11 amino acids. Germline CDR1 and CDR2: MDHEN and SYDVKM. Trimming pared 5 bases from V and 10 bases from J, leaving 11 bases between. CDR3: CASSGRLNYTF. In DNA, the CDR3 is TGTGCCAGCAGTGGGAGGCTCAACTACACCTTC.

In its sample, this clone was seen once. The chain carries TRBV4-1 and TRBJ2-3, with 12 nucleotides matching TRBD2. The CDR3 spans 17 residues. Germline CDR1 reads MGHRA; CDR2 reads YSYEKL. The J segment lost 2 bases and the V segment lost 1 base, leaving 4 bases of the junction unmatched. CDR3 protein: CASSQATSGGFTDTQYF. The CDR3 region has the DNA TGCGCCAGCAGCCAAGCTACTAGCGGGGGGTTCACAGATACGCAGTATTTT.

The chain is built from TRBV7-2 and TRBJ2-7; D possibly corresponds to TRBD2 (6 bases). CDR1 and CDR2 (germline): SGHTA, FQGNSA. Trimming cost V 0 bases and J 2 bases, with 11 bases left between them. The CDR3 loop spans 15 amino acids. The CDR3 loop is CASSLARGLTYEQYF. The CDR3 DNA reads TGTGCCAGCAGCTTAGCGCGGGGCCTAACCTACGAGCAGTACTTC.

V is TRBV5-1 and J is TRBJ1-2, with D possibly matching TRBD1 (5 bases). Trimming stripped 0 bases from V and 5 bases from J, with 11 bases between. Germline CDR1 is SGHRS and CDR2 is YFSETQ. This CDR3 spans 14 amino acids. The DNA of the CDR3 is TGCGCCAGCAGCTTGGAGGGGTCCCTTTATGGCTACACCTTC. Its translation: CASSLEGSLYGYTF.

The chain recombines TRBV5-6 with TRBJ2-1, with 11 bases that match TRBD2. Germline CDR1 reads SGHDT; CDR2 reads YYEEEE. The V and J ends lost 4 bases and 4 bases, in that order; junction bases with no gene match: 1. This CDR3 is 14 amino acids long. The DNA of the CDR3 is TGTGCCAGCAGCCGACTAGCGGGATACAATGAGCAGTTCTTC. Encoded protein: CASSRLAGYNEQFF.